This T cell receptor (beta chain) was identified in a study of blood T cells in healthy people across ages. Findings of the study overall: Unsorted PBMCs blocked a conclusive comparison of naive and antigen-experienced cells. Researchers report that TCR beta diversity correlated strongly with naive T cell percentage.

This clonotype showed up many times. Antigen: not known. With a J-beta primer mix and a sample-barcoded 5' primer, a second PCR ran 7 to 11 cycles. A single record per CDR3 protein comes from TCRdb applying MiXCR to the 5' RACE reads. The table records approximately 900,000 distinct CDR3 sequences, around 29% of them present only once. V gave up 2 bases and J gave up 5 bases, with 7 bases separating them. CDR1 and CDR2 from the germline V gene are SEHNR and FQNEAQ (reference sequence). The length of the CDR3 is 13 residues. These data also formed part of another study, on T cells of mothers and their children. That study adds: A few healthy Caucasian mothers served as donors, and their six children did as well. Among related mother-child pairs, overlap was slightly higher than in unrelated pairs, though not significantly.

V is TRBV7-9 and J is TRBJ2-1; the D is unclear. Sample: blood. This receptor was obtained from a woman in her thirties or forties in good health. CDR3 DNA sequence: TGTGCCAGCAGCTTAAGCTGGGACAATGAGCAGTTCTTC. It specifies CASSLSWDNEQFF.